The sequence of this T cell receptor (beta chain) was determined in a study of T cells in Graves' hyperthyroidism and ophthalmopathy. Amplified regions were TCR beta CDR3 sequences from RNA transcripts. A first-round RT-PCR of the TCR CDR3 used the HTBI primer set. Using its own MiXCR run on the multiplex PCR reads, TCRdb lists one record per CDR3 protein. The sample has more than 45,000 distinct CDR3 sequences, about 49% seen once. CDR3 length equals 14 residues. Trimming removed 0 bases at V and 4 bases at J, with 10 bases between. CDR1 and CDR2 from the germline V gene are MNHEY and SMNVEV (reference sequence). Ten or more counts support this clonotype. Its antigen is unidentified. The study's findings and limits: Most thyroid clonotypes expanded above 0.001 appeared in blood too.

Specimen: blood. The TCR originated in a woman aged 25 to 39 with Graves' ophthalmopathy. The chain links TRBV27 to TRBJ2-7; tentative D call: TRBD1 (5 bases). CDR3 in DNA: TGTGCCAGCAGTTTATCCGCAGGGTTATACGAGCAGTACTTC. Amino acid sequence: CASSLSAGLYEQYF.